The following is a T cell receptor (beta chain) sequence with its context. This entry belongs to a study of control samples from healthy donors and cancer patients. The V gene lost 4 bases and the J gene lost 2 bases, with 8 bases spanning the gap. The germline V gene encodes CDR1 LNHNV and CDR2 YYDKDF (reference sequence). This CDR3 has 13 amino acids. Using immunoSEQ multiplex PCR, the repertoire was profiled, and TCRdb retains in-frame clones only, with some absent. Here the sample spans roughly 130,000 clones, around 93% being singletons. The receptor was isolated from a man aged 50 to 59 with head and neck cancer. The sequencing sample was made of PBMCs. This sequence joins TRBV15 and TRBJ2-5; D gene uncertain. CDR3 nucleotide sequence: TGTGCCACCAGCATTATGTGGCAAGAGACCCAGTACTTC. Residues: CATSIMWQETQYF. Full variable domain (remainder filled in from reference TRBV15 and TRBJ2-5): DAMVIQNPRYQVTQFGKPVTLSCSQTLNHNVMYWYQQKSSQAPKLLFHYYDKDFNNEADTPDNFQSRRPNTSFCFLDIRSPGLGDTAMYLCATSIMWQETQYFGPGTRLLVL.